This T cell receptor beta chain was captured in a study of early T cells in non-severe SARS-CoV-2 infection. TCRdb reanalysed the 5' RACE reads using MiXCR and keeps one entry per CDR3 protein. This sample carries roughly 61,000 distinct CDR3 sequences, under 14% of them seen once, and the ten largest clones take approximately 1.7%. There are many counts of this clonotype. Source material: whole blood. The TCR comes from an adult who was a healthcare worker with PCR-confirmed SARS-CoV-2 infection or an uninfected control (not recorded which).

CDR3 residues: CASSLSYGGIQYF. CDR3 bases: TGTGCCAGCAGCTTAAGTTACGGAGGCATTCAGTACTTC. V gene TRBV7-2 combines with J gene TRBJ2-4, with TRBD2 as a possible D gene (5 bases). V was clipped by 2 bases and J by 9 bases, with 11 bases between them. Per germline, CDR1 SGHTA and CDR2 FQGNSA. This CDR3 is built from 13 residues.